The text below deals with one T cell receptor beta chain. This clone was counted only a few times. This receptor's antigen is unknown. Base qualities were left out, and no much larger clone turns up one base away. According to the germline V gene, CDR1 reads SGHDN and CDR2 reads FVKESK. Including cysteine and phenylalanine, the CDR3 has 13 amino acids. Only the CDR3 DNA is retained, 39 bases long and in frame from the first base. Cut back by 2 bases and 5 bases, the V and J ends lie 7 bases apart. This sample is part of a study of memory CD4+ T cells and cytomegalovirus serostatus (dated by TCRdb to the late 2010s). The study in broad terms: A total of 35 or so healthy Belgian adults, of whom 9 were CMV seropositive and roughly 25 were CMV seronegative, were included in the cohort. The study sequenced CD4+ memory TCRbeta repertoires of a Belgian cohort with known cytomegalovirus serostatus to replicate a published TCR-based CMV serostatus classifier.

What the authors observed across the whole study: The results were interpreted as suggesting that the CMV-associated TCR signature is largely present in the CD4+ memory repertoire. On the Belgian cohort, the classifier built on the original framework reached a median bootstrapped AUC of about 0.95, with a 95% CI of 0.76-1.00. Unlike the original study, which covered naive and memory CD4+ and CD8+ populations, the Belgian study sequenced only CD4+CD45RO+ memory cells. Of around 160 previously reported CMV-associated TCRbeta sequences, some 67 appeared in the CD4+ memory repertoires, each in one to five individuals. For CMV serostatus prediction, a median bootstrapped AUC of roughly 0.94 was reached with the original framework, and a median bootstrapped AUC of roughly 0.9 was reached with a US-trained random forest.

Single viable CD3+CD4+CD8-CD45RO+ cells were sorted as memory CD4+ T cells on a FACSAria II. CMV serostatus was assessed using a Roche Elecsys assay, by which serum IgG against CMV pp150, pp28, p38 and p52 was detected. After thawing, total CD4+ T cells were enriched by positive selection with CD4 magnetic microbeads. The samples came from a separate study whose specific focus was interrogating the CD4+ T cell memory repertoire. Peripheral blood mononuclear cells were isolated and cryopreserved following standard operating procedures; serum was stored at -80 °C. The staining relied on CD3-PerCP (BW264/56), CD4-APC (RPA-T4), CD45RO-PE (UCHT1) and CD8-Pacific Orange (3B5) antibodies, and Sytox blue was used to exclude non-viable cells. The Quick-DNA Microprep Kit was used to extract genomic DNA from the sorted cells. Amplification of TCRbeta DNA was done with the immunoSEQ hsTCRbeta kit, following the protocol from the manufacturer. TCRbeta libraries were sequenced on an Illumina MiSeq instrument. The authors' pipeline ran thus. Once out-of-frame sequences had been removed, a few million distinct TCRbeta sequences were left, which works out to an average of approximately 72,000 per individual. Each individual was scored using the number of approximately 160 previously reported CMV-associated TCRbeta sequences that the individual carried and the total number of productive distinct TCRbeta sequences. A beta-binomial model was reimplemented in Python, and scikit-learn random forests with default parameters were trained on US cohort data. On the Belgian cohort, classifier performance was reported as the median AUC, along with percentile confidence intervals, across 10,000 bootstrap iterations. In its TCRdb copy, this immuneACCESS table keeps in-frame sequences only and misses some clones. Where compared with another copy, unresolved V genes explain less than half of these, and the others have no known cause. V, J and clone size reflect that table, while D and trimming were determined from the DNA. The sample table holds more than 40,000 clones, of which 75% to 85% were seen once. The top ten clones comprise about 6% of the sample.

This receptor was taken from an adult in good health and CMV-seronegative. The rearrangement combines TRBV14 with TRBJ1-5; the D gene lacks a confident call. The specimen sequenced was memory CD4+ T cells from blood. The CDR3 protein is CASSQSPYQPQHF. The DNA sequence is TGTGCCAGCAGCCAATCCCCCTATCAGCCCCAGCATTTT. With the rest looked up from the reference TRBV14 and TRBJ1-5 genes rather than sequenced, the full variable domain is EAGVTQFPSHSVIEKGQTVTLRCDPISGHDNLYWYRRVMGKEIKFLLHFVKESKQDESGMPNNRFLAERTGGTYSTLKVQPAELEDSGVYFCASSQSPYQPQHFGDGTRLSIL.